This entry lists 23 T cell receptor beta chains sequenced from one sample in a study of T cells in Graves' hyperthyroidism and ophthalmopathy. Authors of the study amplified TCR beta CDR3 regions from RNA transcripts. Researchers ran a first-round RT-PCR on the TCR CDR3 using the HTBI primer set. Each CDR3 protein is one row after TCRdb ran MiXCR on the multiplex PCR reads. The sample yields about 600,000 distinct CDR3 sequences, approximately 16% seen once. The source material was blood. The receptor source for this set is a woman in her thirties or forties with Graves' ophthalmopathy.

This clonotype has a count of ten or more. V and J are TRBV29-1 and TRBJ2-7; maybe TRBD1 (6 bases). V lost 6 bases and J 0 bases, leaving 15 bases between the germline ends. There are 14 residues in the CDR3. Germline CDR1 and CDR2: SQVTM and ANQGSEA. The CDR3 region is CSVAFQGSSYEQYF. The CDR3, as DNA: TGCAGCGTGGCCTTTCAGGGGAGCTCCTACGAGCAGTACTTC.

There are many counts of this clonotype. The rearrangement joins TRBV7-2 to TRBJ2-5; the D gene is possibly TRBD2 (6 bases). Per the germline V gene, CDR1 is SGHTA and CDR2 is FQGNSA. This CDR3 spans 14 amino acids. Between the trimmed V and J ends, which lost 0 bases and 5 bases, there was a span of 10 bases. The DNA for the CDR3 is TGTGCCAGCAGCTTAGCGGGGGGAGTCGAGACCCAGTACTTC. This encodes CASSLAGGVETQYF.

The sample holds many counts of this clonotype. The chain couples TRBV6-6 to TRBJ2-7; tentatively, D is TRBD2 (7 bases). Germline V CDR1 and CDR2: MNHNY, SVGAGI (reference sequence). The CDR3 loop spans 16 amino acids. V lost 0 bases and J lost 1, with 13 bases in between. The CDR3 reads CASSYSTGGPSYEQYF. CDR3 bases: TGTGCCAGCAGTTACTCTACGGGGGGCCCGTCCTACGAGCAGTACTTC.

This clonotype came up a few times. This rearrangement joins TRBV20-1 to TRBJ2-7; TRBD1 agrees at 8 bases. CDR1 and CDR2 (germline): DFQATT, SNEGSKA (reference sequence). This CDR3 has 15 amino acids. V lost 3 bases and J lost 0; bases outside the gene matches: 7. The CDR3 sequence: CSARAGQGGSYEQYF. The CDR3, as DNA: TGCAGTGCTAGGGCCGGACAGGGCGGCTCCTACGAGCAGTACTTC.

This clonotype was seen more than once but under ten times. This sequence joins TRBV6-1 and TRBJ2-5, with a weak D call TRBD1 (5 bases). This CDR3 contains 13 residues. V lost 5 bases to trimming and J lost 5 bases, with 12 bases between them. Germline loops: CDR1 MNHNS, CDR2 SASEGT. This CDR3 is CASSWGLTETQYF. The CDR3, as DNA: TGTGCCAGCAGTTGGGGCCTTACCGAGACCCAGTACTTC.

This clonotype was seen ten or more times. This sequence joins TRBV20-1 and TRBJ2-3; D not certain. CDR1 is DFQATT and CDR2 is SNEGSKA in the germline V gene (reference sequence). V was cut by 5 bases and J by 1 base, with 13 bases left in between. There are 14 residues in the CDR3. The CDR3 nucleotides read TGCAGTGCTGTTGCGCGTGCGGGCACAGATACGCAGTATTTT. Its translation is CSAVARAGTDTQYF.

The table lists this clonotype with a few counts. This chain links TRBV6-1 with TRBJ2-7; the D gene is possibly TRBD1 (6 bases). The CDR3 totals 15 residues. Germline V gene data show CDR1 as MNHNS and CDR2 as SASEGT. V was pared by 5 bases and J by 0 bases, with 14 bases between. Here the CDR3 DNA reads TGTGCCAGCAGTTGGAAGACAGGCAGCTCCTACGAGCAGTACTTC. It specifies CASSWKTGSSYEQYF.

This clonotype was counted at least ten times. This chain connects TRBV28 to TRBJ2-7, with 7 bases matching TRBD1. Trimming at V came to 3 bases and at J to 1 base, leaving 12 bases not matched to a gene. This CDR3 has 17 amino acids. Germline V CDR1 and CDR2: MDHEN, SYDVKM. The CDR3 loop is CASSFRPSGGESYEQYF. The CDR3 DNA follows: TGTGCCAGCAGTTTCCGGCCCTCAGGGGGAGAGTCCTACGAGCAGTACTTC.

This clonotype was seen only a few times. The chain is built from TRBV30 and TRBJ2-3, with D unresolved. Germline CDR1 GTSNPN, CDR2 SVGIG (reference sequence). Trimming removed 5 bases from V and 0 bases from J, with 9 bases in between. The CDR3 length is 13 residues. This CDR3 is CAWATHSTDTQYF. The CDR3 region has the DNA TGTGCCTGGGCCACCCATAGCACAGATACGCAGTATTTT.

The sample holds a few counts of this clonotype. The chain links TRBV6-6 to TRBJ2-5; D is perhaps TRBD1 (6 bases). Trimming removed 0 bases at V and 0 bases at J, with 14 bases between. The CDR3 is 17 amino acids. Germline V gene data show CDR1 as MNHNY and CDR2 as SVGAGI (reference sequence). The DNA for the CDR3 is TGTGCCAGCAGTTACTCTCCGGGACACCTGTACCAAGAGACCCAGTACTTC. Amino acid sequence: CASSYSPGHLYQETQYF.

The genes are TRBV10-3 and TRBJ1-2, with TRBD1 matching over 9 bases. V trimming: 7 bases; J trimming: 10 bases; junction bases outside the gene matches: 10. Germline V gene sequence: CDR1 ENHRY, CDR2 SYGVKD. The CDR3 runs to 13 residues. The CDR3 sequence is CAITPWGQGDYTF. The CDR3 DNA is TGTGCCATCACCCCATGGGGACAGGGTGACTACACCTTC.

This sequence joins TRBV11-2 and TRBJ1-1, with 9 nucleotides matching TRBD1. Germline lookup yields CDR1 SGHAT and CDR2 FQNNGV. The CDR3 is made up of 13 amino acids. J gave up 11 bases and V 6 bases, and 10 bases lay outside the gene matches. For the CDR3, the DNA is TGTGCCAGCAGGTTGCCGGGACAGGGTGGTGCTTTCTTT. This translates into CASRLPGQGGAFF.

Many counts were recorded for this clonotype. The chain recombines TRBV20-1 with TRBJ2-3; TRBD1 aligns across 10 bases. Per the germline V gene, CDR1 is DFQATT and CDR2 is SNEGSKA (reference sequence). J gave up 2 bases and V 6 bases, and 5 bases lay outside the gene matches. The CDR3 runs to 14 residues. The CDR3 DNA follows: TGCAGTGCGACCGGGACAGGGGCCACAGATACGCAGTATTTT. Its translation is CSATGTGATDTQYF.

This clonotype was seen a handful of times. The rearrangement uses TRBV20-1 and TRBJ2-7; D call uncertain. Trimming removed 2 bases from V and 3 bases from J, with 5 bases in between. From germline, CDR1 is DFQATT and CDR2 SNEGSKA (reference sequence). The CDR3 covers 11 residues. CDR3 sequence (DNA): TGCAGTGCTAGAATCCTCTACGAGCAGTACTTC. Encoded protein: CSARILYEQYF.

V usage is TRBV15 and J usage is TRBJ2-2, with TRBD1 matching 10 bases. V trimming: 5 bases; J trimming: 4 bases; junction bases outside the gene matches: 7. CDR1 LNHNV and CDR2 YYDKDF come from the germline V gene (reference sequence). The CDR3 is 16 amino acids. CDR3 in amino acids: CATSGTDRGFTGELFF. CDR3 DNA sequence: TGTGCCACCAGCGGCACGGACAGGGGGTTCACCGGGGAGCTGTTTTTT.

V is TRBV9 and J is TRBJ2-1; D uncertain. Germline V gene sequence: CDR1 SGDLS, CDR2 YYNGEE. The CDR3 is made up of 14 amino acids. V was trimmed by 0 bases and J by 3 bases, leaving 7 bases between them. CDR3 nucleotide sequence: TGTGCCAGCAGCGTAGGGGCCAGCTACAATGAGCAGTTCTTC. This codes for CASSVGASYNEQFF.

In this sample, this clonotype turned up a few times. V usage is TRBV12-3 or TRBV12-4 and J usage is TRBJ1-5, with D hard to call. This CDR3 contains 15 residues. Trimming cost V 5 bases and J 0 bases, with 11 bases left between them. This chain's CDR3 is CASSPGLNSNQPQHF. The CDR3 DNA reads TGTGCCAGCAGTCCCGGACTGAATAGCAATCAGCCCCAGCATTTT.

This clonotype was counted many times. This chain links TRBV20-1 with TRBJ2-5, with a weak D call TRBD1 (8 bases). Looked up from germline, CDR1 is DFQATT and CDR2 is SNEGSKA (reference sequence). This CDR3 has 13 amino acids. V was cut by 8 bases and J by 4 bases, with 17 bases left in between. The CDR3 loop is CSSGQGGVETQYF. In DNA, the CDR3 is TGCAGTTCAGGACAGGGAGGGGTAGAGACCCAGTACTTC.

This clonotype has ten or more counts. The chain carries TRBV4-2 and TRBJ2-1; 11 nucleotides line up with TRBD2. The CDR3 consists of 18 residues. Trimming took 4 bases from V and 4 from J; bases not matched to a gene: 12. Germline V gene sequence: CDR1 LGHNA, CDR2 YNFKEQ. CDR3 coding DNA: TGTGCCAGCAGCCGCGAACTCGGTACTAGCGGGGGTTACAATGAGCAGTTCTTC. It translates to CASSRELGTSGGYNEQFF.

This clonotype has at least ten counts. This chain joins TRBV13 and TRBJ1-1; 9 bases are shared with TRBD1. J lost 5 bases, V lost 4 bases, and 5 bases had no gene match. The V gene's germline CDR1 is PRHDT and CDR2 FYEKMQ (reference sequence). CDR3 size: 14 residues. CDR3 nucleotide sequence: TGTGCCAGCAGCTCAAACAGGGGGCGAACTGAAGCTTTCTTT. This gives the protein CASSSNRGRTEAFF.

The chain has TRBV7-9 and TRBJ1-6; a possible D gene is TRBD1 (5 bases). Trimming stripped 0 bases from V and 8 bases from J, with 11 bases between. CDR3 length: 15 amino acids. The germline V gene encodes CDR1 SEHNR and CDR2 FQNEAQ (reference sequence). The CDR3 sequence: CASSLARPGHSPLHF. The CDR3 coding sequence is TGTGCCAGCAGCTTAGCTCGCCCGGGACATTCACCCCTCCACTTT.

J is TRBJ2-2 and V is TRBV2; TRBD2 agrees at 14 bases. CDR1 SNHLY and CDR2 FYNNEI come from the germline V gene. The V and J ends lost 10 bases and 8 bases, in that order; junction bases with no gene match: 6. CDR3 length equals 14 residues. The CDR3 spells CANTGTSGSGELFF. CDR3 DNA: TGTGCCAATACCGGGACTAGCGGGAGTGGGGAGCTGTTTTTT.

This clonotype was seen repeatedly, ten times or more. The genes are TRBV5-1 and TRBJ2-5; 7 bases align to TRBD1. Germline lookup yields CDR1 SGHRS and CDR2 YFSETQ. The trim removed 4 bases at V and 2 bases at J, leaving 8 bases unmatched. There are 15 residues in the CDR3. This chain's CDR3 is CASSLGQVEQETQYF. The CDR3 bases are TGCGCCAGCAGCCTAGGACAGGTGGAACAAGAGACCCAGTACTTC.